A selection of T cell receptor beta chains follows, all from one sample in a study of patients and donors after allogeneic stem cell transplantation. TCRdb reprocessed the RT-PCR reads via MiXCR and lists one record per CDR3 protein. The data show about 160,000 distinct CDR3 sequences, with 20% to 25% seen just once and 25% to 30% held by the top ten. Sequenced: blood, either unsorted or a sorted T cell fraction (not recorded which). These receptors were collected from a human donor who was either an allogeneic HSCT recipient or a stem cell or donor lymphocyte infusion donor (not recorded which). It is not recorded whose cells these are; they may come from a transplant donor. CDR3s include the opening cysteine and the closing phenylalanine or tryptophan. D genes are given only for firm matches. Clone size is shown for a subset of rows, as once, few, many or a class of expanded clone.

clone size: .; D gene: .; J gene: TRBJ2-5; V gene: TRBV18; CDR3 DNA: TGTGCCAGCTATGACCCCGGGCGGGGGCTACAAGAGACCCAGTACTTC; CDR3 protein: CASYDPGRGLQETQYF
clone size: few; D gene: .; J gene: TRBJ1-1; V gene: TRBV7-9; CDR3 DNA: TGTGCCAGCAGCTTACGGACAACAAACACTGAAGCTTTCTTT; CDR3 protein: CASSLRTTNTEAFF
clone size: few; D gene: TRBD1; J gene: TRBJ2-3; V gene: TRBV10-3; CDR3 DNA: TGTGCCCTTTTACGGGACAGGGATCCAGATACGCAGTATTTT; CDR3 protein: CALLRDRDPDTQYF
clone size: .; D gene: .; J gene: TRBJ2-4; V gene: TRBV20-1; CDR3 DNA: TGCAGTGCTAGAGTGGGACCCAGGGACTTCGTTCAGTACTTC; CDR3 protein: CSARVGPRDFVQYF
clone size: few; D gene: TRBD1; J gene: TRBJ1-2; V gene: TRBV29-1; CDR3 DNA: TGCAGCGTCGCCGGGACAGGGTATGGCTACACCTTC; CDR3 protein: CSVAGTGYGYTF
clone size: .; D gene: .; J gene: TRBJ2-1; V gene: TRBV5-5; CDR3 DNA: TGTGCCAGCAGGTACTTGGGGACTCCCAATTACAATGAGCAGTTCTTC; CDR3 protein: CASRYLGTPNYNEQFF
clone size: few; D gene: TRBD2; J gene: TRBJ2-7; V gene: TRBV6-2/TRBV6-3; CDR3 DNA: TGTGCCAGCAGTTACCCTCCCGCGGTAGCGGGATACTACGAGCAGTACTTC; CDR3 protein: CASSYPPAVAGYYEQYF
clone size: few; D gene: TRBD2; J gene: TRBJ2-2; V gene: TRBV20-1; CDR3 DNA: TGCAGTGCTAGATTAGCGGGACTAGCGGGAGTTATCGACACCGGGGAGCTGTTTTTT; CDR3 protein: CSARLAGLAGVIDTGELFF
clone size: .; D gene: TRBD2; J gene: TRBJ2-3; V gene: TRBV7-6; CDR3 DNA: TGTGCCAGCGGGACTAGGGGGTCAGATACGCAGTATTTT; CDR3 protein: CASGTRGSDTQYF
clone size: .; D gene: .; J gene: TRBJ1-6; V gene: TRBV5-1; CDR3 DNA: TGCGCCAGCAGCTTGGAACAATTTAATTCACCCCTCCACTTT; CDR3 protein: CASSLEQFNSPLHF
clone size: .; D gene: TRBD1; J gene: TRBJ1-2; V gene: TRBV4-1; CDR3 DNA: TGCGCCAGCAGCCAAAGCCAGGGGGCGTATAACTATGGCTACACCTTC; CDR3 protein: CASSQSQGAYNYGYTF
clone size: few; D gene: .; J gene: TRBJ1-4; V gene: TRBV7-9; CDR3 DNA: TGTGCCAGCAGCCCACGGGGCGCAACTAATGAAAAACTGTTTTTT; CDR3 protein: CASSPRGATNEKLFF
clone size: few; D gene: .; J gene: TRBJ2-4; V gene: TRBV21-1; CDR3 DNA: TGTGCCAGCAGCAAAATCGGACTAGCCAAAAACATTCAGTACTTC; CDR3 protein: CASSKIGLAKNIQYF
clone size: .; D gene: TRBD1; J gene: TRBJ2-5; V gene: TRBV5-1; CDR3 DNA: TGCGCCAGCAGCTACGGGACAGTACAAGAGACCCAGTACTTC; CDR3 protein: CASSYGTVQETQYF
clone size: .; D gene: .; J gene: TRBJ1-1; V gene: TRBV9; CDR3 DNA: TGTGCCAGCAGCCTAGAGGGAGCAATGAACACTGAAGCTTTCTTT; CDR3 protein: CASSLEGAMNTEAFF
clone size: few; D gene: TRBD1; J gene: TRBJ2-3; V gene: TRBV20-1; CDR3 DNA: TGCAGTGCTAGAGGGGGGACAGCCACAGATACGCAGTATTTT; CDR3 protein: CSARGGTATDTQYF
clone size: few; D gene: TRBD2; J gene: TRBJ2-1; V gene: TRBV24-1; CDR3 DNA: TGTGCCACCAGTGAAACAAGGACTAGCGCTTACAATGAGCAGTTCTTC; CDR3 protein: CATSETRTSAYNEQFF
clone size: few; D gene: TRBD1; J gene: TRBJ1-5; V gene: TRBV5-5; CDR3 DNA: TGTGCCAGCAGCCCGACAGGGGTCAATCAGCCCCAGCATTTT; CDR3 protein: CASSPTGVNQPQHF
clone size: .; D gene: .; J gene: TRBJ2-5; V gene: TRBV6-4; CDR3 DNA: TGTGCCAGCAGTGACGGTTTACGGGGAGGATATGGGGAAGAGACCCAGTACTTC; CDR3 protein: CASSDGLRGGYGEETQYF
clone size: .; D gene: .; J gene: TRBJ2-1; V gene: TRBV12-3/TRBV12-4; CDR3 DNA: TGTGCCAGCACCACAGGGTATGAGCAGTTCTTC; CDR3 protein: CASTTGYEQFF
clone size: few; D gene: .; J gene: TRBJ1-1; V gene: TRBV5-6; CDR3 DNA: TGTGCCAGCAGCTTCTCAGGGGTAGGAAGTGAAGCTTTCTTT; CDR3 protein: CASSFSGVGSEAFF
clone size: .; D gene: .; J gene: TRBJ1-4; V gene: TRBV7-9; CDR3 DNA: TGTGCCAGCAGCTTACTCCCGGCCGGATCGAGTGAAAAACTGTTTTTT; CDR3 protein: CASSLLPAGSSEKLFF
clone size: once; D gene: TRBD2; J gene: TRBJ2-1; V gene: TRBV7-2; CDR3 DNA: TGTGCCAGCAGCTTATCTCCGACCGGTAGCGGGAGAGCTGAGCAGTTCTTC; CDR3 protein: CASSLSPTGSGRAEQFF
clone size: .; D gene: .; J gene: TRBJ1-6; V gene: TRBV9; CDR3 DNA: TGTGCCAGCAGCGTAGAAGGGATCTCCTATAATTCACCCCTCCACTTT; CDR3 protein: CASSVEGISYNSPLHF
clone size: .; D gene: .; J gene: TRBJ1-5; V gene: TRBV20-1; CDR3 DNA: TGCAGTGCTAGAGGGTCGGGGTTAGTTCAGCCCCAGCATTTT; CDR3 protein: CSARGSGLVQPQHF
clone size: .; D gene: .; J gene: TRBJ2-7; V gene: TRBV4-3; CDR3 DNA: TGCGCCAGCAGCCAAGATTTAGGCGTGGGACGAAACCCCTACGAGCAGTACTTC; CDR3 protein: CASSQDLGVGRNPYEQYF
clone size: .; D gene: .; J gene: TRBJ1-2; V gene: TRBV20-1; CDR3 DNA: TGCAGCCCCGTTCCGACTAACTATGGCTACACCTTC; CDR3 protein: CSPVPTNYGYTF
clone size: .; D gene: .; J gene: TRBJ2-2; V gene: TRBV5-4; CDR3 DNA: TGTGCCAGCAGCTTGGGACCGGTGAAAACCGGGGAGCTGTTTTTT; CDR3 protein: CASSLGPVKTGELFF
clone size: .; D gene: .; J gene: TRBJ1-5; V gene: TRBV15; CDR3 DNA: TGTGCCACCAGCAGAGATACTCATCAGCCCCAGCATTTT; CDR3 protein: CATSRDTHQPQHF
clone size: few; D gene: .; J gene: TRBJ1-3; V gene: TRBV14; CDR3 DNA: TGTGCCAGCAGCCCTACTTTAGGGAAGGTTGGAAACACCATATATTTT; CDR3 protein: CASSPTLGKVGNTIYF
clone size: few; D gene: .; J gene: TRBJ2-3; V gene: TRBV9; CDR3 DNA: TGTGCCAGCAGCGTAGCCCTGGCAGGGGCGAGCACAGATACGCAGTATTTT; CDR3 protein: CASSVALAGASTDTQYF
clone size: once; D gene: TRBD1; J gene: TRBJ1-4; V gene: TRBV7-2; CDR3 DNA: TGTGCCAGCAGCCCATTACCGGGACAGGGCGGGAAACTGTTTTTT; CDR3 protein: CASSPLPGQGGKLFF
clone size: .; D gene: .; J gene: TRBJ2-3; V gene: TRBV5-1; CDR3 DNA: TGCGCCAGCAGGTGGGATAGGGATACGCAGTATTTT; CDR3 protein: CASRWDRDTQYF
clone size: few; D gene: .; J gene: TRBJ1-1; V gene: TRBV7-9; CDR3 DNA: TGTGCCAGCAGCCTCCAGGGATCGAACACTGAAGCTTTCTTT; CDR3 protein: CASSLQGSNTEAFF